One sample yielded the 17 T cell receptor beta chains listed below, sequenced in a study of Ad26.COV2.S vaccination and SARS-CoV-2 variants. The treatment was: around 19 received Ad26.COV2.S at low or high dose, single or two shots; 5 received placebo; per-sample allocation not given. Sampling occurred on day 63 after the first vaccine or placebo injection. Clones were sequenced by immunoSEQ multiplex PCR, and TCRdb holds only the in-frame ones, with some missing. Of about 440,000 clones in the sample, roughly 91% were seen once. The input for sequencing was peripheral blood, taken in a trial of Ad26.COV2.S vaccine versus placebo. The receptors were sampled from a person aged 18-60 years who received the Ad26.COV2.S COVID-19 vaccine or a placebo.

The rearrangement uses TRBV6-2 or TRBV6-3 and TRBJ2-7, with 7 bases identical to TRBD1. The CDR3 is 12 amino acids. Germline lookup yields CDR1 MNHEY and CDR2 SVGEGT. V lost 6 bases, J lost 5 bases, and 4 bases stayed unmatched. DNA of the CDR3: TGTGCCAGCAGCTGGACAGGAGACGAGCAGTACTTC. It specifies CASSWTGDEQYF.

This clone has more than one count but fewer than ten. V and J are TRBV27 and TRBJ2-7; D possibly matches TRBD1 or TRBD2 (5 bases each). The CDR3 sequence is 15 residues long. Germline-derived CDR1 and CDR2 are MNHEY and SMNVEV (reference sequence). Trimming removed 5 bases from V and 0 bases from J, with 14 bases in between. The CDR3 DNA follows: TGTGCCAGCAGTAGGCCCGGGACGGGCTCCTACGAGCAGTACTTC. Its protein product is CASSRPGTGSYEQYF.

The CDR3 here is CASSRQGMNTEAFF. The DNA of the CDR3 is TGTGCCAGCAGTCGACAGGGCATGAACACTGAAGCTTTCTTT. This chain links TRBV27 with TRBJ1-1, with 7 bases aligning to TRBD1. This CDR3 region has 14 residues. Per germline, CDR1 MNHEY and CDR2 SMNVEV (reference sequence). Unmatched junction bases numbered 3, after V lost 5 bases and J lost 0 bases.

This clone occurred once. The V and J genes are TRBV19 and TRBJ2-7; 7 bases map to TRBD1. V shed 8 bases, J shed 3 bases, and the junction held 7 bases outside the gene matches. The CDR3 contains 13 residues. The germline CDR1 and CDR2 sequences are LNHDA and SQIVND (reference sequence). CDR3 sequence (DNA): TGTGCCAGTCAGAGGGGGCCCTACTACGAGCAGTACTTC. Amino acid sequence: CASQRGPYYEQYF. The variable domain in full, completed from reference TRBV19 and TRBJ2-7, reads DGGITQSPKYLFRKEGQNVTLSCEQNLNHDAMYWYRQDPGQGLRLIYYSQIVNDFQKGDIAEGYSVSREKKESFPLTVTSAQKNPTAFYLCASQRGPYYEQYFGPGTRLTVT.

This clone was observed a single time. The chain carries TRBV19 and TRBJ1-2, with TRBD1 matching over 7 bases. The CDR3 contains 16 residues. The trim removed 1 base at V and 0 bases at J, leaving 5 bases unmatched. CDR1 and CDR2 from the germline V gene are LNHDA and SQIVND (reference sequence). CDR3 bases: TGTGCCAGTAGTATAGTCGGACAGGAATCTAACTATGGCTACACCTTC. Residues: CASSIVGQESNYGYTF.

The chain carries TRBV28 and TRBJ2-5; the D gene could be TRBD1 or TRBD2 (5 bases each). The V gene lost 6 bases and the J gene lost 2 bases, with 13 bases spanning the gap. The germline V gene has CDR1 MDHEN and CDR2 SYDVKM. The CDR3 has 14 amino acids. CDR3: CASRGWGRQETQYF. DNA of the CDR3: TGTGCCAGCAGGGGGTGGGGGAGACAAGAGACCCAGTACTTC.

The chain links TRBV5-4 to TRBJ1-4; D may be TRBD1 (6 bases). The germline CDR1 and CDR2 sequences are SGHNT and YYREEE (reference sequence). The CDR3 runs to 18 residues. V lost 3 bases and J 0 bases, leaving 18 bases between the germline ends. CDR3 bases: TGTGCCAGCAGCTCGAGTTACGGGGGCGGGTCAACTAATGAAAAACTGTTTTTT. Protein sequence: CASSSSYGGGSTNEKLFF.

This chain connects TRBV28 to TRBJ2-3; D uncertain. This CDR3 contains 13 residues. CDR1 MDHEN and CDR2 SYDVKM come from the germline V gene. The V gene lost 3 bases and the J gene lost 3 bases, with 7 bases spanning the gap. CDR3: CASSLGFTDTQYF. CDR3 nucleotide sequence: TGTGCCAGCAGTTTGGGATTTACAGATACGCAGTATTTT.

This clone appeared a single time. The J gene is TRBJ2-5, the V gene TRBV27; TRBD2 might be the D (6 bases). Germline CDR1 is MNHEY and CDR2 is SMNVEV (reference sequence). This CDR3 region has 14 residues. Trimming took off 4 bases at V and 0 bases at J, with 9 bases between the two ends. CDR3 protein: CASSSRDYQETQYF. Written as DNA, the CDR3 is TGTGCCAGCAGTTCGAGGGACTACCAAGAGACCCAGTACTTC.

CDR3 nucleotides: TGTGCCAGCAGTGAATTCCCCCCCCGGGACAGGGGAGGACAGCCCCAGCATTTT. It codes for CASSEFPPRDRGGQPQHF. The genes are TRBV6-1 and TRBJ1-5, with 10 bases aligning to TRBD1. In germline, CDR1 is MNHNS, CDR2 SASEGT. The CDR3 consists of 18 residues. With V trimmed by 2 bases and J by 7 bases, 14 bases remained unmatched.

This clone was picked up one time. The same CDR3 also results from other DNA sequences found in this sample. This chain's CDR3 is CASSYSNYGYTF. The CDR3 DNA sequence: TGTGCCAGCAGTTACTCGAACTATGGCTACACCTTC. This chain links TRBV6-2 or TRBV6-3 with TRBJ1-2; D call uncertain. The CDR3 runs 12 residues. Per germline, CDR1 MNHEY and CDR2 SVGEGT. V shed 0 bases and J shed 2 bases, with 1 base lying between them.

The rearrangement uses TRBV9 and TRBJ2-2, with 7 bases fitting TRBD2. The CDR3 consists of 16 residues. Germline CDR1 SGDLS, CDR2 YYNGEE. The trim removed 6 bases at V and 2 bases at J, leaving 10 bases unmatched. CDR3 sequence: CASNQAGRENTGELFF. The CDR3 DNA reads as TGTGCCAGCAACCAAGCGGGGAGGGAAAACACCGGGGAGCTGTTTTTT.

This rearrangement joins TRBV27 to TRBJ1-1; 10 bases fit TRBD1. CDR3 length: 14 residues. The germline V gene encodes CDR1 MNHEY and CDR2 SMNVEV (reference sequence). With 6 bases clipped from V and 2 bases from J, the junction kept 3 bases outside the gene matches. The CDR3 DNA reads TGTGCCAGCAGCCGACAGGGGGCAAACACTGAAGCTTTCTTT. Protein sequence: CASSRQGANTEAFF.

The chain has TRBV27 and TRBJ1-1; D perhaps matches TRBD1 (6 bases). The CDR3 loop spans 14 amino acids. Germline V gene sequence: CDR1 MNHEY, CDR2 SMNVEV (reference sequence). V shed 6 bases and J shed 1 base, with 12 bases lying between them. This chain's CDR3 is CASRHDRWNTEAFF. CDR3 nucleotide sequence: TGTGCCAGCAGACATGACAGGTGGAACACTGAAGCTTTCTTT.

V is TRBV9 and J is TRBJ2-1, with 10 bases matching TRBD2. The germline V gene has CDR1 SGDLS and CDR2 YYNGEE. The CDR3 spans 17 residues. After removal of 0 bases from V and 3 bases from J, the junction contained 6 bases not matched to a gene. The CDR3 DNA is TGTGCCAGCAGCGTAGACCCCAGCGGGAGGGACTACAATGAGCAGTTCTTC. Translating gives CASSVDPSGRDYNEQFF. The whole variable domain, filled in from reference TRBV9 and TRBJ2-1, reads DSGVTQTPKHLITATGQRVTLRCSPRSGDLSVYWYQQSLDQGLQFLIQYYNGEERAKGNILERFSAQQFPDLHSELNLSSLELGDSALYFCASSVDPSGRDYNEQFFGPGTRLTVL.

The count of this clone is one. This sequence joins TRBV6-6 and TRBJ2-4, with D maybe TRBD2 (6 bases). The germline V gene has CDR1 MNHNY and CDR2 SVGAGI (reference sequence). This CDR3 has 13 amino acids. Trimming cost V 7 bases and J 2 bases, with 9 bases left between them. For the CDR3, the DNA is TGTGCCAGCATCGGGGACTCCAAAAACATTCAGTACTTC. This codes for CASIGDSKNIQYF.

The rearrangement joins TRBV9 to TRBJ2-5; D unresolved. V dropped 0 bases and J dropped 4 bases, with 13 bases sitting between them. Germline-derived CDR1 and CDR2 are SGDLS and YYNGEE. There are 15 residues in the CDR3. The CDR3 loop reads CASSVVGSLIETQYF. Written as DNA, the CDR3 is TGTGCCAGCAGCGTAGTAGGTAGTCTGATAGAGACCCAGTACTTC.